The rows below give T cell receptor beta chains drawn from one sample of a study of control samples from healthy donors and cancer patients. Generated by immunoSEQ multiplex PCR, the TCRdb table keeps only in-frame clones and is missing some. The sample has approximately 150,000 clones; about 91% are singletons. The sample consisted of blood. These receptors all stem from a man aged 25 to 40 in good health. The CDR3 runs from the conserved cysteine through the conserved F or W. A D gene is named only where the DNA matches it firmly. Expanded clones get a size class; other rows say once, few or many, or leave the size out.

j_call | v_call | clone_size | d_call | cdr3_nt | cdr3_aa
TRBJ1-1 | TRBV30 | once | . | TGTGCCTGGACCAACCCGGGGGCTCGGGACACTGAAGCTTTCTTT | CAWTNPGARDTEAFF
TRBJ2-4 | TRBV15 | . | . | TGTGCCACCAGCAGAGGGACAGAGAACATTCAGTACTTC | CATSRGTENIQYF
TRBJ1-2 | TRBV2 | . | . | TGTGCCAGCAGTCAACCCTCGTCCCAGCGGGGCTACACCTTC | CASSQPSSQRGYTF
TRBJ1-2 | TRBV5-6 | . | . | TGTGCCAGCAGCTTGGTACAGGCACCTAACTATGGCTACACCTTC | CASSLVQAPNYGYTF
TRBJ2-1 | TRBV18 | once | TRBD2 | TGTGCCAGCTCACCACCCCTAGCGGGGTTGGGCAATGAGCAGTTCTTC | CASSPPLAGLGNEQFF
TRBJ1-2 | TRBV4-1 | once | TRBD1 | TGCGCCAGCAGCCCGATGACCGGGACAGGGAACAAAGCTAACTATGGCTACACCTTC | CASSPMTGTGNKANYGYTF
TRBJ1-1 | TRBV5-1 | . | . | TGCGCCAGCAGCTTTACGAGGGGCGCAGGGAACACTGAAGCTTTCTTT | CASSFTRGAGNTEAFF
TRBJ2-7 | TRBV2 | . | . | TGTGCCAGCAGTGAAGCCCCCGGCCGCTCCTACGAGCAGTACTTC | CASSEAPGRSYEQYF
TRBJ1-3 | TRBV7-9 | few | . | TGTGCCAGCAGCTTAGATGTAGGAAACACCATATATTTT | CASSLDVGNTIYF
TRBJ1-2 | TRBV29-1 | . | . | TGCAGCGTGGTAGGGTCTAACTATGGCTACACCTTC | CSVVGSNYGYTF
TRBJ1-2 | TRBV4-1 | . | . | TGCGCCAGCAGCCTTCAGGCTAACTATGGCTACACCTTC | CASSLQANYGYTF
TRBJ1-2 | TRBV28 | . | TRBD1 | TGTGCCAGCAGTTTAGGGCAGGGGGAATCTGATGGCTACACCTTC | CASSLGQGESDGYTF
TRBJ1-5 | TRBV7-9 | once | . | TGTGCCAGCAGCTTAGATACGGCAGGGAATCAGCCCCAGCATTTT | CASSLDTAGNQPQHF
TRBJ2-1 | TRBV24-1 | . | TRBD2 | TGTGCCACCAGTGATTCGCCGGGACTAGCGGACAATGAGCAGTTCTTC | CATSDSPGLADNEQFF
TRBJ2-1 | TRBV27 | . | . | TGTGCCAGCAGCGACAGGCGTACCTACAATGAGCAGTTCTTC | CASSDRRTYNEQFF
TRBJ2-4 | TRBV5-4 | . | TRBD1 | TGTGCCAGCAGCCCAACTGGGACAGGGGGCGTCAAAAACATTCAGTACTTC | CASSPTGTGGVKNIQYF
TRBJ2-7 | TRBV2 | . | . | TGTGCCAACAGGGTTAGCTCGTACGAGCAGTACTTC | CANRVSSYEQYF
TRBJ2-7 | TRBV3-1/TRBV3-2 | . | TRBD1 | TGTGCCAGCAGCCCCGGACAGGGTTTATCCTACGAGCAGTACTTC | CASSPGQGLSYEQYF
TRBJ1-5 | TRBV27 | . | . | TGTGCCAGCAGTTTATTCTCAGGCGCTGGCAATCAGCCCCAGCATTTT | CASSLFSGAGNQPQHF
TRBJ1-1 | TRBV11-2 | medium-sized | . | TGTGCCAGCAGCTTAACAGGGATCACTGAAGCTTTCTTT | CASSLTGITEAFF